This T cell receptor beta chain came from a study of read filtering for tumor transcriptome and immune sequencing. Overall study: The cohort had roughly 16 men and approximately 13 women aged about 45 to 90, mean roughly 65 years.

The CDR3 is 15 residues long. CDR1 is SNHLY and CDR2 is FYNNEI in the germline V gene. This clonotype was seen only a few times. What it recognizes is unknown. One junction end disagrees with the germline gene, perhaps due to a read error. Study-wide findings and caveats: In IR-seq, single-read clonotypes were roughly 82% of clonotypes but approximately 3.5% of reads. Without single-read clonotypes, shared clonotype proportions correlated more between IR-seq and RNA-seq. IR-seq captured clonotypes deeper and more reliably than RNA-seq.

Molecular barcoded adaptors covering alpha/delta and beta/gamma chains were used on approximately 400 ng RNA. TCRdb reanalysed the reads using MiXCR and keeps one entry per CDR3 protein. Here the sample spans some 62,000 distinct CDR3 sequences, about 14% being singletons. Sequenced input: a population of CD138-negative cells sorted from bone marrow. This sequence originates from a donor at least 40 years old with multiple myeloma. The V call is TRBV2, the J call TRBJ1-5; D possibly corresponds to TRBD1 (6 bases). The CDR3 protein is CASREADRRNQPQHF. The CDR3 DNA follows: TGTGCCAGCAGAGAAGCCGACAGGAGGAATCAGCCCCAGCATTTT. The whole variable domain, filled in from reference TRBV2 and TRBJ1-5, reads EPEVTQTPSHQVTQMGQEVILRCVPISNHLYFYWYRQILGQKVEFLVSFYNNEISEKSEIFDDQFSVERPDGSNFTLKIRSTKLEDSAMYFCASREADRRNQPQHFGDGTRLSIL.